These 6 T cell receptor beta chains were all obtained from the same sample, sequenced in a study of blood T cell repertoires in COVID-19. Clones were read by immunoSEQ multiplex PCR, and TCRdb kept only the in-frame ones, dropping some. The repertoire holds about 190,000 clones, 84% seen once, with 5.1% in the top ten. What was sequenced was peripheral blood. The receptors derive from a woman in her seventies with active or convalescent COVID-19.

This chain links TRBV7-9 with TRBJ1-4, with TRBD1 as a possible D gene (6 bases). V was cut by 3 bases and J by 8 bases, with 19 bases left in between. Germline assignment: CDR1 SEHNR and CDR2 FQNEAQ (reference sequence). This CDR3 is built from 16 residues. CDR3: CASSFSDVGAREKLFF. The CDR3 DNA follows: TGTGCCAGCAGCTTTTCCGATGTGGGGGCTAGGGAAAAACTGTTTTTT.

The gene calls are TRBV6-2 or TRBV6-3 and TRBJ2-7; the match to TRBD2 covers 7 bases. This CDR3 has 12 amino acids. V lost 5 bases to trimming and J lost 4 bases; unmatched junction nucleotides: 2. The germline gives CDR1 MNHEY, CDR2 SVGEGT. CDR3: CASSTGGYEQYF. The CDR3 nucleotides read TGTGCCAGCAGTACCGGGGGGTACGAGCAGTACTTC.

The chain carries TRBV19 and TRBJ1-6; D not resolved. The CDR3 spans 16 residues. CDR1 and CDR2 (germline): LNHDA, SQIVND (reference sequence). Trimming left V 8 bases short and J 0 bases short, with 14 bases between. CDR3 nucleotide sequence: TGTGCCAGTCGTACTATGGGCAGCTCCTATAATTCACCCCTCCACTTT. This gives the protein CASRTMGSSYNSPLHF.

The rearrangement links TRBV11-1 to TRBJ2-7; 8 bases match TRBD2. In germline, CDR1 is SGHAT, CDR2 FQDESV (reference sequence). Germline trimming cut 1 base from V and 5 bases from J; bases unmatched to any gene: 4. This CDR3 is 14 amino acids long. The CDR3 sequence is CASSLEGLVHEQYF. The CDR3 DNA is TGTGCCAGCAGCTTAGAGGGACTAGTGCACGAGCAGTACTTC.

J is TRBJ2-1 and V is TRBV24-1; D possibly corresponds to TRBD2 (5 bases). Per the germline V gene, CDR1 is KGHDR and CDR2 is SFDVKD. The CDR3 spans 13 residues. Trimming removed 1 base from V and 11 bases from J, with 11 bases in between. The CDR3: CATSDFAGNKQFF. In DNA form, the CDR3 reads TGTGCCACCAGTGATTTTGCCGGGAACAAGCAGTTCTTC.

The chain uses TRBV28 and TRBJ1-5; tentatively, D is TRBD1 (5 bases). This CDR3 comprises 14 residues. Trimming shortened V by 4 bases and J by 6 bases, and 13 bases separated the two germline ends. Germline values: CDR1 MDHEN, CDR2 SYDVKM. The CDR3 spells CASSSPGSGQPQHF. Here the CDR3 DNA reads TGTGCCAGCAGTTCCCCAGGGTCAGGTCAGCCCCAGCATTTT.